Listed below are T cell receptor beta chains from one sample, sequenced in a study of PD-L1 blockade in urothelial cancer. This table comes from immunoSEQ multiplex PCR, and its TCRdb copy is limited to in-frame clones, with some not included. Among 95,000 or so clones listed, around 87% were seen once. The input for sequencing was PBMCs, taken around atezolizumab (anti-PD-L1) treatment. The receptor source for this set is a man between 60 and 70 years old with urothelial cancer. Both conserved end residues are part of each CDR3. D genes are given only for firm matches. Only part of the rows carry a size: once, few, many, or a class if the clone is expanded.

J gene | V gene | D gene | clone size | CDR3 protein | CDR3 DNA
TRBJ2-1 | TRBV11-3 | TRBD2 | - | CASSLGVGTNNEQFF | TGTGCCAGCAGCTTAGGAGTAGGGACTAACAATGAGCAGTTCTTC
TRBJ1-3 | TRBV9 | - | - | CASSVVPAGVGSGNTIYF | TGTGCCAGCAGCGTAGTCCCCGCCGGGGTCGGGTCTGGAAACACCATATATTTT
TRBJ1-2 | TRBV9 | - | once | CASSPLLGREGGYTF | TGTGCCAGCAGCCCTCTCCTCGGCAGGGAGGGTGGCTACACCTTC
TRBJ2-5 | TRBV28 | - | - | CASSLRGNRETQYF | TGTGCCAGCAGTTTAAGGGGGAACCGGGAGACCCAGTACTTC
TRBJ2-7 | TRBV11-2 | - | - | CASSLDPERGHEQYF | TGTGCCAGCAGCTTAGATCCGGAAAGGGGCCACGAGCAGTACTTC
TRBJ2-3 | TRBV28 | - | - | CASYMGGPGDTQYF | TGTGCCAGCTATATGGGGGGGCCGGGAGATACGCAGTATTTT
TRBJ2-1 | TRBV5-6 | TRBD1 | - | CASSSTGGEQFF | TGTGCCAGCAGCTCGACAGGGGGGGAGCAGTTCTTC
TRBJ1-1 | TRBV19 | - | - | CASSIETGRSEAFF | TGTGCCAGTAGTATAGAGACAGGCAGATCTGAAGCTTTCTTT
TRBJ1-5 | TRBV5-8 | TRBD1 | - | CASNPTGSGQPQHF | TGTGCCAGCAACCCGACAGGGAGTGGTCAGCCCCAGCATTTT
TRBJ2-4 | TRBV7-4 | TRBD1 | - | CASSLVGTGIDGAKNIQYF | TGTGCCAGCAGCTTAGTCGGGACAGGGATTGATGGGGCCAAAAACATTCAGTACTTC
TRBJ1-4 | TRBV6-6 | TRBD1 | few | CATLQGSGEKLFF | TGTGCCACCTTACAGGGGAGCGGCGAAAAACTGTTTTTT
TRBJ2-3 | TRBV11-2 | - | - | CASSLQGSVADTQYF | TGTGCCAGCAGCTTACAGGGATCGGTGGCAGATACGCAGTATTTT
TRBJ1-4 | TRBV5-5 | - | - | CASSRYGGVNEKLFF | TGTGCCAGCAGCCGCTATGGGGGGGTAAACGAAAAACTGTTTTTT
TRBJ2-2 | TRBV12-5 | - | - | CASGVLSFTGELFF | TGTGCTAGTGGTGTACTCTCGTTCACCGGGGAGCTGTTTTTT
TRBJ1-5 | TRBV23-1 | - | - | CASSQRPTAQPQHF | TGCGCCAGCAGTCAGCGACCCACAGCTCAGCCCCAGCATTTT
TRBJ2-3 | TRBV12-5 | TRBD2 | - | CASGRAGGSTDTQYF | TGTGCTAGTGGCCGGGCGGGGGGTAGCACAGATACGCAGTATTTT
TRBJ2-3 | TRBV29-1 | TRBD2 | - | CSAPGLAEEGGDTQYF | TGCAGCGCCCCGGGACTAGCGGAAGAGGGGGGGGATACGCAGTATTTT
TRBJ2-7 | TRBV27 | - | few | CASSVRDTYEQYF | TGTGCCAGCAGTGTCCGGGACACCTACGAGCAGTACTTC
TRBJ1-2 | TRBV4-2 | - | - | CASSQDRRGPGYGYTF | TGTGCCAGCAGCCAAGATCGGAGGGGCCCTGGCTATGGCTACACCTTC
TRBJ2-3 | TRBV6-1 | TRBD2 | - | CASITSGRDTQYF | TGTGCCAGCATTACTAGCGGGAGGGATACGCAGTATTTT
TRBJ1-1 | TRBV4-2 | - | - | CASSQDATGRAFF | TGTGCCAGCAGCCAAGATGCGACAGGCCGAGCTTTCTTT
TRBJ2-4 | TRBV5-4 | - | - | CASSLGFKVPENIQYF | TGTGCCAGCAGCTTGGGATTTAAAGTACCAGAAAACATTCAGTACTTC
TRBJ2-5 | TRBV5-4 | - | once | CASSLAAIGETQYF | TGTGCCAGCAGCTTGGCAGCTATCGGGGAGACCCAGTACTTC
TRBJ2-5 | TRBV15 | TRBD2 | - | CATSSPLAGFQETQYF | TGTGCCACCAGCAGCCCCCTAGCGGGTTTCCAAGAGACCCAGTACTTC
TRBJ2-1 | TRBV6-1 | - | once | CASSESLLVDEQFF | TGTGCCAGCAGTGAATCTTTACTAGTTGATGAGCAGTTCTTC
TRBJ2-2 | TRBV28 | - | - | CASGRGLRRGTGELFF | TGTGCCAGCGGGCGGGGCCTAAGGAGAGGTACCGGGGAGCTGTTTTTT
TRBJ1-3 | TRBV10-2 | TRBD1 | few | CASSEQPPQGASGNTIYF | TGCGCCAGCAGTGAGCAACCCCCACAGGGGGCCTCTGGAAACACCATATATTTT
TRBJ2-2 | TRBV10-3 | - | - | CAISGRPTTTAGELFF | TGTGCCATCAGTGGCCGACCTACCACGACTGCCGGGGAGCTGTTTTTT
TRBJ2-1 | TRBV5-1 | TRBD2 | - | CASSPEIAGDNEQFF | TGCGCCAGCAGCCCCGAAATAGCGGGAGACAATGAGCAGTTCTTC
TRBJ2-7 | TRBV5-1 | - | - | CASSLQGPEYEQYF | TGCGCCAGCAGCTTACAGGGCCCGGAGTACGAGCAGTACTTC
TRBJ2-3 | TRBV7-9 | TRBD2 | - | CAVTRGETDTQYF | TGTGCCGTAACCCGGGGGGAAACAGATACGCAGTATTTT
TRBJ1-1 | TRBV21-1 | - | - | CASSKKDPGRGTEAFF | TGTGCCAGCAGCAAAAAGGACCCGGGGCGGGGGACTGAAGCTTTCTTT
TRBJ2-7 | TRBV21-1 | - | - | CASRRKEEGLSSYEQYF | TGTGCCAGCAGAAGAAAGGAGGAGGGGCTAAGCTCCTACGAGCAGTACTTC
TRBJ2-4 | TRBV11-1 | - | - | CASSFEWRNLGGNIQYF | TGTGCCAGCAGCTTCGAGTGGCGGAACTTAGGGGGAAACATTCAGTACTTC
TRBJ2-1 | TRBV6-5 | TRBD1 | - | CASSLRDRGINEQFF | TGTGCCAGCAGTCTCCGGGACAGGGGAATAAATGAGCAGTTCTTC
TRBJ1-1 | TRBV29-1 | - | - | CSTEQGQNTEAFF | TGCAGCACCGAACAGGGCCAGAACACTGAAGCTTTCTTT
TRBJ2-3 | TRBV2 | TRBD2 | - | CASCAGAGTDTQYF | TGTGCCAGCTGCGCGGGAGCTGGCACAGATACGCAGTATTTT
TRBJ2-5 | TRBV27 | - | - | CASSRDFQETQYF | TGTGCCAGCAGCCGGGACTTTCAAGAGACCCAGTACTTC
TRBJ1-2 | TRBV6-5 | - | few | CASFGGGYTF | TGTGCCAGCTTTGGAGGTGGCTACACCTTC
TRBJ1-4 | TRBV15 | - | - | CATSGAPTNEKLFF | TGTGCCACCAGCGGGGCACCAACTAATGAAAAACTGTTTTTT
TRBJ2-7 | TRBV7-8 | - | - | CASSLSGVAYEQYF | TGTGCCAGCAGCTTATCAGGGGTAGCCTACGAGCAGTACTTC
TRBJ2-3 | TRBV5-1 | TRBD2 | - | CASSLVRGSSTDTQYF | TGCGCCAGCAGCTTGGTGCGGGGGTCTAGCACAGATACGCAGTATTTT
TRBJ2-7 | TRBV9 | - | - | CASSAGTGLGEQYF | TGTGCCAGCAGCGCAGGGACGGGACTGGGGGAGCAGTACTTC
TRBJ1-2 | TRBV28 | - | - | CASSLRQALNYGYTF | TGTGCCAGCAGTTTAAGACAGGCCCTAAACTATGGCTACACCTTC
TRBJ2-3 | TRBV6-4 | - | - | CASSVSPGGTDTQYF | TGTGCCAGCAGTGTGTCCCCGGGGGGCACAGATACGCAGTATTTT
TRBJ2-5 | TRBV2 | - | - | CASSGGVKETQYF | TGTGCCAGCAGTGGAGGCGTGAAAGAGACCCAGTACTTC
TRBJ2-5 | TRBV4-1 | - | - | CASSQAGPQETQYF | TGCGCCAGCAGCCAAGCAGGGCCCCAAGAGACCCAGTACTTC
TRBJ1-6 | TRBV18 | - | - | CASSPGGDSPLHF | TGTGCCAGCTCACCAGGGGGGGATTCACCCCTCCACTTT
TRBJ1-6 | TRBV2 | TRBD1 | once | CASNQGQGHNSPLHF | TGTGCCAGCAACCAAGGACAGGGTCATAATTCACCCCTCCACTTT
TRBJ2-7 | TRBV28 | TRBD2 | once | CASSFASGRAGRNEQYF | TGTGCCAGCAGTTTCGCTAGCGGGAGGGCCGGAAGAAACGAGCAGTACTTC
TRBJ2-1 | TRBV27 | - | few | CASSLPGNNEQFF | TGTGCCAGCAGTTTACCCGGGAACAATGAGCAGTTCTTC
TRBJ1-5 | TRBV27 | - | few | CASRFQGYSNQPQHF | TGTGCCAGCAGATTCCAGGGATATAGCAATCAGCCCCAGCATTTT
TRBJ2-7 | TRBV30 | - | - | CAWSLGGEQYF | TGTGCCTGGAGTCTCGGAGGCGAGCAGTACTTC
TRBJ2-2 | TRBV13 | - | few | CASSLVGVANTGELFF | TGTGCCAGCAGCTTAGTCGGAGTCGCGAACACCGGGGAGCTGTTTTTT